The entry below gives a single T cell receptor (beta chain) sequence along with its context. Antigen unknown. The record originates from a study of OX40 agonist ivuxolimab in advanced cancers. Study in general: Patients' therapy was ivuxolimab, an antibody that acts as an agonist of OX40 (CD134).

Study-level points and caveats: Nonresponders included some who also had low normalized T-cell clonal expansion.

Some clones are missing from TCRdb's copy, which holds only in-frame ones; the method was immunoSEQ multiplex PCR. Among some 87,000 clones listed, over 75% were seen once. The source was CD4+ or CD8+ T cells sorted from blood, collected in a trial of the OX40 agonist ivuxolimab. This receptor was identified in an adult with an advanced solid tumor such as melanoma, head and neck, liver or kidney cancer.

CDR3 protein: CASSRSQLNTEAFF. The DNA for the CDR3 is TGTGCCAGCTCCCGAAGCCAGCTAAACACTGAAGCTTTCTTT. This rearrangement joins TRBV6-5 to TRBJ1-1; D gene ambiguous. V dropped 8 bases and J dropped 2 bases, with 15 bases sitting between them. Germline V gives CDR1 MNHEY, CDR2 SVGAGI. This CDR3 comprises 14 residues.